A few counts support the clone carrying this T cell receptor beta chain. A second PCR of roughly 7 to 11 cycles used a sample-barcoded 5' primer and a J-beta primer mix. Each TCR beta cDNA got a 12-nucleotide random molecular identifier. From the 5' RACE reads, TCRdb called clonotypes with MiXCR, one entry per CDR3 protein. The sample has roughly 1,700,000 distinct CDR3 sequences; 28% are singletons. These data belong to a study of blood T cells in healthy people across ages. The sample, 7.5 to 10 milliliters of peripheral blood, was drawn from each donor. V lost 3 bases to trimming and J lost 5 bases, with 11 bases between them. The CDR3 extends over 13 amino acids. Germline lookup yields CDR1 KGHSH and CDR2 LQKENI.

Sequencing was done on a sample of blood. The chain carries TRBV18 and TRBJ2-7; D is uncertain. The origin of this receptor is a woman aged 25 to 45 in good health. CDR3 coding DNA: TGTGCCAGCTCACCTTCCTACAACGACGAGCAGTACTTC. It specifies CASSPSYNDEQYF.